The clone carrying this TCR beta chain was detected only a few times. Its antigen is undetermined. Other DNA sequences in the same sample also yield this CDR3. This sample was included in a study of Ad26.COV2.S vaccination and SARS-CoV-2 variants. Trimming removed 3 bases at V and 4 bases at J, with 3 bases between. The CDR3 length is 12 residues. CDR1 is KGHSH, CDR2 LQKENI, per germline. The treatment here: some 20 received Ad26.COV2.S at low or high dose, single or two shots; about 5 received placebo; per-sample allocation not given. Sampling happened 63 days after the first vaccine or placebo injection. TCRdb's copy holds only in-frame clones and misses some; the assay was immunoSEQ multiplex PCR. Among 300,000 to 400,000 clones listed, approximately 86% were seen once. General observations from the study: Vaccine and placebo recipients had similar non-spike TCR breadth.

This TCR was recovered from a person between 18 and 65 years old who received the Ad26.COV2.S COVID-19 vaccine or a placebo. The V and J genes are TRBV18 and TRBJ2-2; D is undetermined. Sequencing used peripheral blood, obtained in a trial of Ad26.COV2.S vaccine versus placebo. The CDR3 protein is CASSPLTGELFF. The CDR3 nucleotides are TGTGCCAGCTCACCGCTCACCGGGGAGCTGTTTTTT.